This entry describes one T cell receptor (beta chain). Its antigen is currently unknown. At the DNA level, this CDR3 is encoded by other sequences in the same sample as well. It was at deep level that the assay was run. Profiled with immunoSEQ multiplex PCR; TCRdb holds only in-frame clones, not every one. The sample holds hundreds of thousands of clones, 85% to 95% seen once. Naive CD8 cells were CD45RO-negative, positively selected for CCR7, excluding terminally differentiated effector memory CD45RA+ cells. Germline V gives CDR1 LNHDA, CDR2 SQIVND (reference sequence). Trimming removed 9 bases from V and 5 bases from J, with 16 bases in between. There are 13 residues in the CDR3. These data originate in a study of shared clonotypes between healthy human individuals. The overall study: The plates for each donor numbered three CD4 naive, three CD4 memory, two CD8 naive and one CD8 memory.

Regarding the study as a whole: Rarefaction exposed incomplete sorted-subset sequencing despite large depth. Several donors had around 5.2% of their naive CD4 clonotypes in common.

The sequenced material came from naive CD8+ T cells sorted from blood. This clonotype was obtained from a woman younger than 45 in good health. The V and J genes are TRBV19 and TRBJ2-5; D could derive from TRBD1 or TRBD2 (6 bases each). The CDR3 sequence: CASRGTSDETQYF. The CDR3 nucleotides read TGTGCCAGCCGGGGGACATCGGATGAGACCCAGTACTTC.